The rows below give T cell receptor beta chains drawn from one sample of a study of regulatory T cells in long-lasting Graves disease. TCRdb reprocessed the multiplex PCR reads via MiXCR and lists one record per CDR3 protein. The sample holds about 420,000 distinct CDR3 sequences, about 15% seen once. The same sample was also studied in work on T cells in Graves' hyperthyroidism and ophthalmopathy.

Specimen: peripheral blood mononuclear cells (PBMCs), collected at new diagnosis, from a patient treated with antithyroid drugs. All receptors come from a woman between 18 and 30 years old with Graves disease. CDR3s include the opening cysteine and the closing phenylalanine or tryptophan. The D gene is left open where the match is weak. Size tells how often a clone was seen (once, few, many) or the class of an expanded clone, and some rows leave it out.

cdr3_nt: TGTGCCAGCAGTTACTCGAGGGGTCGGGGCTCCTACAATGAGCAGTTCTTC
cdr3_aa: CASSYSRGRGSYNEQFF
d_call: .
j_call: TRBJ2-1
v_call: TRBV6-2/TRBV6-3
clone_size: few

cdr3_nt: TGTGCCAGCTGCCCGGGAGGGGGCCCTGTTTCGGGCTACACCTTC
cdr3_aa: CASCPGGGPVSGYTF
d_call: TRBD1
j_call: TRBJ1-2
v_call: TRBV28
clone_size: .

cdr3_nt: TGTGCCAGCAGATCAACCGGGAGTGGCTACGAGCAGTACTTC
cdr3_aa: CASRSTGSGYEQYF
d_call: .
j_call: TRBJ2-7
v_call: TRBV6-1
clone_size: few

cdr3_nt: TGCAGTGCGCAAGGGCTCTACAACGAGCAGTACTTC
cdr3_aa: CSAQGLYNEQYF
d_call: .
j_call: TRBJ2-7
v_call: TRBV20-1
clone_size: .

cdr3_nt: TGTGCCAGCAGTTTACCCGGGAGGCGGTACGAGCAGTACTTC
cdr3_aa: CASSLPGRRYEQYF
d_call: TRBD2
j_call: TRBJ2-7
v_call: TRBV27
clone_size: many

cdr3_nt: TGTGCCAGCAGCTTCCTAGCGGGAGGTATTCAAGAGACCCAGTACTTC
cdr3_aa: CASSFLAGGIQETQYF
d_call: TRBD2
j_call: TRBJ2-5
v_call: TRBV11-2
clone_size: many

cdr3_nt: TGTGCCAGCAGTCCCCCCTGGACAGGGCGGGGAGATACGCAGTATTTT
cdr3_aa: CASSPPWTGRGDTQYF
d_call: TRBD1
j_call: TRBJ2-3
v_call: TRBV28
clone_size: many

cdr3_nt: TGTGCCAGCAGTTATCGGGAGGGGGTCGGCGATGAGCAGTTCTTC
cdr3_aa: CASSYREGVGDEQFF
d_call: TRBD2
j_call: TRBJ2-1
v_call: TRBV28
clone_size: .

cdr3_nt: TGCAGTGCTAGTAGCGCAAGTTCCTACGAGCAGTACTTC
cdr3_aa: CSASSASSYEQYF
d_call: .
j_call: TRBJ2-7
v_call: TRBV20-1
clone_size: many

cdr3_nt: TGTGCCAGCAGTACTGGGACAGCGGGGGAGCAGTACTTC
cdr3_aa: CASSTGTAGEQYF
d_call: .
j_call: TRBJ2-7
v_call: TRBV11-2
clone_size: many

cdr3_nt: TGTGCCAGCAGTTCGTCCGGGACAGCGTACAATGAGCAGTTCTTC
cdr3_aa: CASSSSGTAYNEQFF
d_call: TRBD1
j_call: TRBJ2-1
v_call: TRBV28
clone_size: many

cdr3_nt: TGCAGTGCTAGAGCGACAGGGGGGCTGTCCGAGCAGTACTTC
cdr3_aa: CSARATGGLSEQYF
d_call: TRBD1
j_call: TRBJ2-7
v_call: TRBV20-1
clone_size: many

cdr3_nt: TGTGCCATCAAGACCCGCTCCACAGATACGCAGTATTTT
cdr3_aa: CAIKTRSTDTQYF
d_call: .
j_call: TRBJ2-3
v_call: TRBV10-3
clone_size: many

cdr3_nt: TGTGCCAGCAGCACTAGCGGGAGGACGGGAGATACGCAGTATTTT
cdr3_aa: CASSTSGRTGDTQYF
d_call: TRBD2
j_call: TRBJ2-3
v_call: TRBV7-2
clone_size: many

cdr3_nt: TGTGCCAGTAGTCCCGGGACAGGGTCCAAAAACATTCAGTACTTC
cdr3_aa: CASSPGTGSKNIQYF
d_call: TRBD1
j_call: TRBJ2-4
v_call: TRBV19
clone_size: few

cdr3_nt: TGTGCCAGCAGGGAAATGGGTCCTAGCGGGAGCGTCGACGAGCAGTACTTC
cdr3_aa: CASREMGPSGSVDEQYF
d_call: TRBD2
j_call: TRBJ2-7
v_call: TRBV7-2
clone_size: .

cdr3_nt: TGTGCCAGCAGTGCTACTAGTGAGCAGTTCTTC
cdr3_aa: CASSATSEQFF
d_call: .
j_call: TRBJ2-1
v_call: TRBV2
clone_size: .

cdr3_nt: TGCGCCAGCAAAAAATCTTTGGAGGGAGTGAACATTCAGTACTTC
cdr3_aa: CASKKSLEGVNIQYF
d_call: .
j_call: TRBJ2-4
v_call: TRBV5-1
clone_size: few

cdr3_nt: TGTGCCAGCACACGAGGGGGACTAGCGGGAGGGTACGAGCAGTACTTC
cdr3_aa: CASTRGGLAGGYEQYF
d_call: TRBD2
j_call: TRBJ2-7
v_call: TRBV28
clone_size: many

cdr3_nt: TGCGCCAGCAGCCAAGTTGGGACTACTTATGGCTACACCTTC
cdr3_aa: CASSQVGTTYGYTF
d_call: .
j_call: TRBJ1-2
v_call: TRBV4-1
clone_size: once

cdr3_nt: TGTGCCAGCAGCTCTTTTGGGGACAGAGGATTCCGAAATGAAAAACTGTTTTTT
cdr3_aa: CASSSFGDRGFRNEKLFF
d_call: TRBD1
j_call: TRBJ1-4
v_call: TRBV9
clone_size: .

cdr3_nt: TGCAGTGCTAGATCTTCGACGGGCCTCTATGGCTACACCTTC
cdr3_aa: CSARSSTGLYGYTF
d_call: .
j_call: TRBJ1-2
v_call: TRBV20-1
clone_size: many

cdr3_nt: TGTGCCAGCACCCATGGGGGAAACATTAATTCACCCCTCCACTTT
cdr3_aa: CASTHGGNINSPLHF
d_call: .
j_call: TRBJ1-6
v_call: TRBV28
clone_size: many

cdr3_nt: TGTGCCAGCAGTGAGGGGCAGTTCACTGAAGCTTTCTTT
cdr3_aa: CASSEGQFTEAFF
d_call: .
j_call: TRBJ1-1
v_call: TRBV2
clone_size: .

cdr3_nt: TGTGCCAGCAGCCCGAGACAGGGCCCCCACTACGAGCAGTACTTC
cdr3_aa: CASSPRQGPHYEQYF
d_call: TRBD1
j_call: TRBJ2-7
v_call: TRBV7-6
clone_size: many

cdr3_nt: TGTGCCAGCAGCCGAGCTGGGACGGTGTCTTACGAGCAGTACTTC
cdr3_aa: CASSRAGTVSYEQYF
d_call: .
j_call: TRBJ2-7
v_call: TRBV3-1
clone_size: .

cdr3_nt: TGCAGCGTTAGGACAGGTTCTTCTGGAGAGCAGTACTTC
cdr3_aa: CSVRTGSSGEQYF
d_call: TRBD1
j_call: TRBJ2-7
v_call: TRBV29-1
clone_size: .